What follows are 3 T cell receptor beta chains derived from one specimen sequenced in a study of T cell repertoires in cytomegalovirus infection. TCRdb re-analysed the reads in MiXCR, keeping a single row per CDR3 protein. The sample holds roughly 630,000 distinct CDR3 sequences, approximately 24% seen once. Sequencing was carried out using CD8+ T cells from PBMCs. The receptors shown here come from a human donor in good health (CMV status not recorded). Some clones in this sample may be carry-over from other donors' samples.

The CDR3 DNA sequence: TGTGCCAGCAGTCGATCAGGGGTTGACGGCTACACCTTC. It encodes CASSRSGVDGYTF. The chain couples TRBV6-5 to TRBJ1-2, with D tentatively TRBD1 (6 bases). The CDR3 has 13 residues. With 5 bases removed from V and 8 bases from J, the gap between germline ends came to 15 bases. Germline CDR1 and CDR2: MNHEY and SVGAGI.

This clonotype has ten or more counts. The chain joins TRBV28 to TRBJ2-7; TRBD2 is a possible D gene (6 bases). The CDR3 totals 15 residues. Trimming took off 6 bases at V and 6 bases at J, with 21 bases between the two ends. Germline V CDR1 and CDR2: MDHEN, SYDVKM. CDR3 sequence (DNA): TGTGCCAGCAGCACGCGGGACGGACCTTGGGTCGAGCAGTACGTC. Encoded protein: CASSTRDGPWVEQYV.

This clonotype was found a few times. The chain has TRBV20-1 and TRBJ2-1; no definite D call. CDR1 and CDR2 (germline): DFQATT, SNEGSKA (reference sequence). The CDR3 is 8 residues long. Trimming stripped 5 bases from V and 8 bases from J, with 1 base between. CDR3 amino acids: CSAYEQFF. CDR3 nucleotide sequence: TGCAGTGCTTATGAGCAGTTCTTC.